This T cell receptor (beta chain) was identified in a study of cytomegalovirus exposure and HLA in healthy donors. The CDR3 loop spans 16 amino acids. Trimming removed 9 bases at V and 6 bases at J, with 24 bases between. CDR1 and CDR2 from the germline V gene are MRHNA and SNTAGT. 13 Jbeta primers and 60 Vbeta primers were used for the PCR. The method was immunoSEQ multiplex PCR; TCRdb's version includes in-frame clones alone and lacks a portion of them. The table includes approximately 250,000 clones, around 78% detected once. Study-level results: TCR beta V- and J-gene trimming was later associated with a missense DCLRE1C variant.

To note about this clone: Its antigen is not known.

The chain employs TRBV6-4 and TRBJ1-5; D may be TRBD1 (6 bases). The receptor's source is a boy aged 10-17 years in good health and CMV-seronegative. Sequences were obtained from PBMCs. The CDR3, as DNA: TGTGCCAGAGCAGAGTTTGACAGGAAGAATACTCAGCCCCAGCATTTT. It yields the protein CARAEFDRKNTQPQHF.